The 17 T cell receptor beta chains below all came from one sample that was sequenced in a study of blood T cell repertoires in COVID-19. Clones were sequenced by immunoSEQ multiplex PCR, and TCRdb holds only the in-frame ones, with some missing. The table shows roughly 270,000 clones, with over 75% occurring only once. Specimen: peripheral blood. The receptors were gathered from a man aged 18 to 29 with active or convalescent COVID-19.

In this sample, this clone turned up once. CDR3 sequence reads: CASSADRAIDGYTF. The CDR3 region has the DNA TGTGCCAGCAGCGCGGACAGGGCAATAGACGGCTACACCTTC. V gene TRBV7-8 combines with J gene TRBJ1-2; 8 positions agree with TRBD1. Trimming removed 5 bases from V and 8 bases from J; junction bases left unmatched: 10. The CDR3 spans 14 residues. The germline V gene has CDR1 SGHVS and CDR2 FQNEAQ.

Note on this clone: This sample includes further DNA sequences coding for the same CDR3. V gene TRBV7-8 combines with J gene TRBJ2-7; 9 bases map to TRBD1. The junction had 5 bases not matched to a gene; V was cut back by 5 bases and J by 3 bases. CDR3 length: 14 residues. CDR1 is SGHVS, CDR2 FQNEAQ, per germline. CDR3 sequence (DNA): TGTGCCAGCAGCCCAGGGACAGGGAGCTACGAGCAGTACTTC. Amino acid sequence: CASSPGTGSYEQYF.

The CDR3 loop is CASSLTGAYYNSPLHF. In DNA form, the CDR3 reads TGTGCCAGCTCCCTCACAGGGGCATACTATAATTCACCCCTCCACTTT. This chain connects TRBV18 to TRBJ1-6; 7 bases match TRBD1. Trimming cost V 6 bases and J 3 bases; bases outside gene matches: 8. CDR1 is KGHSH, CDR2 LQKENI, per germline. This CDR3 is 16 amino acids long. Drawing the rest from reference TRBV18 and TRBJ1-6, the complete variable domain is NAGVMQNPRHLVRRRGQEARLRCSPMKGHSHVYWYRQLPEEGLKFMVYLQKENIIDESGMPKERFSAEFPKEGPSILRIQQVVRGDSAAYFCASSLTGAYYNSPLHFGNGTRLTVT.

The chain uses TRBV3-1 (or the pseudogene TRBV3-2) and TRBJ2-1, with 14 bases that match TRBD2. The CDR3 runs 20 residues. Unmatched junction bases numbered 13, after V lost 0 bases and J lost 6 bases. Per the germline V gene, CDR1 is LGHDT and CDR2 is YNNKEL (reference sequence). CDR3: CASSQDSTSGGALYVNEQFF. CDR3 coding DNA: TGTGCCAGCAGCCAAGATTCGACTAGCGGGGGGGCTTTGTATGTCAATGAGCAGTTCTTC.

CDR3 amino acids: CASSLVRVWYNEQFF. CDR3 nucleotides: TGTGCCAGCAGCTTAGTCCGGGTTTGGTACAATGAGCAGTTCTTC. The chain combines TRBV7-8 with TRBJ2-1, with D hard to call. Germline CDR1 reads SGHVS; CDR2 reads FQNEAQ. The V gene lost 1 base and the J gene lost 4 bases, with 11 bases spanning the gap. The CDR3 has 15 amino acids. Filled out from reference TRBV7-8 and TRBJ2-1, the complete variable domain reads GAGVSQSPRYKVAKRGQDVALRCDPISGHVSLFWYQQALGQGPEFLTYFQNEAQLDKSGLPSDRFFAERPEGSVSTLKIQRTQQEDSAVYLCASSLVRVWYNEQFFGPGTRLTVL.

About this clone: Other DNA variants within this sample encode the same CDR3. This rearrangement joins TRBV2 to TRBJ2-3; the match to TRBD2 covers 9 bases. The germline CDR1 and CDR2 sequences are SNHLY and FYNNEI. V lost 2 bases and J lost 0; bases outside the gene matches: 3. The CDR3 covers 16 residues. In DNA, the CDR3 is TGTGCCAGCAGTGAATTTAGCGGGGGTAGCACAGATACGCAGTATTTT. The encoded protein is CASSEFSGGSTDTQYF.

As for this clone: The junction differs from germline at one of its ends, possibly a read error. This chain links TRBV5-6 with TRBJ1-5; TRBD1 is a possible D gene (5 bases). CDR1 is SGHDT, CDR2 YYEEEE, per germline. This CDR3 comprises 13 residues. CDR3 bases: TGTGCCAGCACCTTGGGTCAGGGACAGCCCCAGCATTTT. Residues: CASTLGQGQPQHF.

The genes are TRBV7-2 and TRBJ2-7, with D maybe TRBD1 (5 bases). The length of the CDR3 is 13 residues. CDR1 and CDR2 from the germline V gene are SGHTA and FQGNSA. V was clipped by 5 bases and J by 7 bases, with 15 bases between them. The CDR3 is CASSGRGLREQYF. The DNA for the CDR3 is TGTGCCAGCAGCGGAAGGGGTCTGAGAGAGCAGTACTTC.

The chain uses TRBV27 and TRBJ1-2; D uncertain. This CDR3 contains 13 residues. Germline lookup yields CDR1 MNHEY and CDR2 SMNVEV (reference sequence). V dropped 4 bases and J dropped 0 bases, with 6 bases sitting between them. The CDR3 protein is CASSWAANYGYTF. The DNA of the CDR3 is TGTGCCAGCAGTTGGGCAGCTAACTATGGCTACACCTTC.

CDR3 in DNA: TGTGCCAGCAGCCAAGAGAGACTAGCGGGGGACTCAACGAACACCGGGGAGCTGTTTTTT. Amino acids: CASSQERLAGDSTNTGELFF. V and J are TRBV4-2 and TRBJ2-2; TRBD2 agrees at 12 bases. Looked up from germline, CDR1 is LGHNA and CDR2 is YNFKEQ. The CDR3 runs 20 residues. With V trimmed by 0 bases and J by 0 bases, 8 bases remained unmatched.

This chain joins TRBV27 and TRBJ1-1; the D is unclear. V lost 7 bases to trimming and J lost 4 bases, with 10 bases between them. This CDR3 contains 12 residues. CDR1 and CDR2 from the germline V gene are MNHEY and SMNVEV (reference sequence). The DNA for the CDR3 is TGTGCCAGCAAGCAAGAGGGCACTGAAGCTTTCTTT. Amino acid sequence: CASKQEGTEAFF.

The chain recombines TRBV7-2 with TRBJ2-7, with TRBD2 identical over 8 bases. This CDR3 is built from 13 residues. From germline, CDR1 is SGHTA and CDR2 FQGNSA. V lost 1 base to trimming and J lost 5 bases; unmatched junction nucleotides: 1. The CDR3 loop reads CASSLVAGNEQYF. For the CDR3, the DNA is TGTGCCAGCAGCTTAGTAGCGGGGAACGAGCAGTACTTC.

The chain joins TRBV15 to TRBJ2-7, with 7 positions matching TRBD1. Trimming at V came to 3 bases and at J to 5 bases, leaving 4 bases not matched to a gene. Germline V CDR1 and CDR2: LNHNV, YYDKDF (reference sequence). This CDR3 has 13 residues. CDR3 protein: CATSSRDSDEQYF. Written as DNA, the CDR3 is TGTGCCACCAGCAGCCGGGACAGCGACGAGCAGTACTTC. The entire variable domain, with the rest obtained from reference TRBV15 and TRBJ2-7, is as follows: DAMVIQNPRYQVTQFGKPVTLSCSQTLNHNVMYWYQQKSSQAPKLLFHYYDKDFNNEADTPDNFQSRRPNTSFCFLDIRSPGLGDTAMYLCATSSRDSDEQYFGPGTRLTVT.

The chain recombines TRBV9 with TRBJ2-3; weak D call: TRBD1 (6 bases). The CDR3 sequence is 13 residues long. The ends were cut back, 4 bases at V and 7 bases at J, with 13 bases in the middle. Germline V gene lookup returns CDR1 SGDLS and CDR2 YYNGEE. CDR3 nucleotides: TGTGCCAGCAGCAATTCCAGGGGAAATACGCAGTATTTT. Its translation: CASSNSRGNTQYF.

The chain recombines TRBV18 with TRBJ1-1, with a weak D call TRBD1 (6 bases). CDR3 size: 14 residues. The V gene's germline CDR1 is KGHSH and CDR2 LQKENI. V lost 3 bases, J lost 10 bases, and 18 bases lay in between. The CDR3 sequence is CASSPQDSLLGAFF. CDR3 nucleotide sequence: TGTGCCAGCTCACCTCAGGACAGCCTATTGGGAGCTTTCTTT.

This clone was found once. This rearrangement joins TRBV9 to TRBJ2-1; TRBD2 aligns across 8 bases. This CDR3 spans 16 amino acids. J gave up 9 bases and V 4 bases, and 15 bases lay outside the gene matches. Germline CDR1 is SGDLS and CDR2 is YYNGEE. The CDR3 region has the DNA TGTGCCAGCAGCTCCGTCCGGGGGGGCCTTTTCAGTGAGCAGTTCTTC. Protein: CASSSVRGGLFSEQFF.

The rearrangement links TRBV9 to TRBJ2-3, with a weak D call TRBD1 (6 bases). V was cut by 4 bases and J by 3 bases, with 36 bases left in between. The CDR3 has 22 amino acids. Germline CDR1 SGDLS, CDR2 YYNGEE. The CDR3 DNA follows: TGTGCCAGCAGCCACCGACAGGACCGATATGCTCCACATGAAGGATTGACAGATACGCAGTATTTT. It encodes CASSHRQDRYAPHEGLTDTQYF. Variable domain in full (rest from reference TRBV9 and TRBJ2-3): DSGVTQTPKHLITATGQRVTLRCSPRSGDLSVYWYQQSLDQGLQFLIQYYNGEERAKGNILERFSAQQFPDLHSELNLSSLELGDSALYFCASSHRQDRYAPHEGLTDTQYFGPGTRLTVL.